The sequence of this T cell receptor (beta chain) was determined in a study of T-cell reconstitution after alpha-beta-depleted transplantation in children. Molecular barcoding with unique molecular identifiers was used for the TCRbeta library. TCRdb reprocessed the PCR reads via MiXCR and lists one record per CDR3 protein. The data contain under 450,000 distinct CDR3 sequences, 13% of them singletons. This CDR3 spans 12 amino acids. Per germline, CDR1 MNHEY and CDR2 SMNVEV (reference sequence). Trimming removed 6 bases from V and 7 bases from J, with 9 bases in between. The J gene is TRBJ2-2, the V gene TRBV27, with D hard to call. This sample comprised PBMCs, obtained from the stem cell graft. This sequence originates from a human donor who donated a stem cell graft to a child with Fanconi anemia. DNA of the CDR3: TGTGCCAGCAGCAGACTTAGCGGGGAGCTGTTTTTT. It is translated as CASSRLSGELFF.